Following are 24 T cell receptor beta chains from one sample sequenced in a study of T cell responses to AZD1222 COVID-19 vaccine. This table comes from immunoSEQ multiplex PCR, and its TCRdb copy is limited to in-frame clones, with some not included. The data contain approximately 150,000 clones, roughly 88% of them singletons. The sample here was peripheral blood, taken on day 0 of AZD1222 vaccination. The source of these receptors is an adult in good health.

This clone was seen a few times. The rearrangement joins TRBV20-1 to TRBJ2-3; no firm D call. There are 10 residues in the CDR3. Germline V CDR1 and CDR2: DFQATT, SNEGSKA (reference sequence). The ends were cut back, 6 bases at V and 5 bases at J, with 6 bases in the middle. The CDR3 DNA is TGCAGTGCAACAAGAGATACGCAGTATTTT. Its protein product is CSATRDTQYF.

This clone showed up just once. The gene calls are TRBV18 and TRBJ1-5, with 8 bases aligning to TRBD1. Trimming at V came to 6 bases and at J to 4 bases, leaving 2 bases not matched to a gene. Germline V gene sequence: CDR1 KGHSH, CDR2 LQKENI. The CDR3 runs to 13 residues. The CDR3 DNA reads as TGTGCCAGCTCGGGACAGGAAAATCAGCCCCAGCATTTT. It encodes CASSGQENQPQHF.

This clone is termed medium-sized. The chain is built from TRBV19 and TRBJ1-5; D unclear. V was cut by 10 bases and J by 0 bases, with 13 bases left in between. The germline V gene encodes CDR1 LNHDA and CDR2 SQIVND (reference sequence). The CDR3 has 14 residues. For the CDR3, the DNA is TGTGCCACCCAACCTCCTTATAGCAATCAGCCCCAGCATTTT. Encoded protein: CATQPPYSNQPQHF.

The chain is built from TRBV5-5 and TRBJ1-2; D possibly corresponds to TRBD1 (5 bases). The CDR3 runs to 14 residues. Germline CDR1 is SGHKS and CDR2 is YYEKEE (reference sequence). Trimming pared 4 bases from V and 4 bases from J, leaving 14 bases between. The CDR3 reads CASSPWTGGYGYTF. In nucleotides, the CDR3 is TGTGCCAGCAGCCCTTGGACGGGGGGCTATGGCTACACCTTC.

This sequence joins TRBV14 and TRBJ1-2; D possibly corresponds to TRBD1 (6 bases). The CDR3 spans 11 residues. V lost 2 bases and J 13 bases, leaving 11 bases between the germline ends. Germline values: CDR1 SGHDN, CDR2 FVKESK. CDR3 loop: CASSQSGTTTF. Here the CDR3 DNA reads TGTGCCAGCAGCCAATCCGGGACAACCACCTTC.

V gene TRBV6-5 combines with J gene TRBJ1-2; TRBD1 matches at 10 bases. Germline CDR1 is MNHEY and CDR2 is SVGAGI. The junction had 6 bases not matched to a gene; V was cut back by 4 bases and J by 4 bases. This CDR3 comprises 15 residues. The CDR3 reads CASSSRQGAGYGYTF. Written as DNA, the CDR3 is TGTGCCAGCAGTTCACGACAGGGGGCGGGCTATGGCTACACCTTC.

DNA of the CDR3: TGTGCCAGCATGAAGGGGATGAACACTGAAGCTTTCTTT. This translates into CASMKGMNTEAFF. This rearrangement joins TRBV25-1 to TRBJ1-1; the D gene is possibly TRBD1 (5 bases). V lost 7 bases to trimming and J lost 0 bases, with 9 bases between them. The CDR3 totals 13 residues. Germline V lookup: CDR1 MGHDK, CDR2 SYGVNS.

In regard to this clone: Its ends do not fully match the called genes, so a read error is possible. The V call is TRBV6-2 or TRBV6-3, the J call TRBJ1-2; 7 bases match TRBD1. Germline CDR1 is MNHEY and CDR2 is SVGEGT. The length of the CDR3 is 15 residues. The CDR3 is CASTYGTANHYGYTF. DNA of the CDR3: TGTGCCAGCACTTACGGGACAGCTAACCACTATGGCTACACCTTC.

J is TRBJ1-6 and V is TRBV7-8; D remains ambiguous. The V gene's germline CDR1 is SGHVS and CDR2 FQNEAQ. V dropped 5 bases and J dropped 4 bases, with 12 bases sitting between them. This CDR3 region has 15 residues. CDR3 nucleotides: TGTGCCAGCAGCCCGACGGGTCTTTATAATTCACCCCTCCACTTT. Translating it yields CASSPTGLYNSPLHF.

The J gene is TRBJ1-5, the V gene TRBV27, with TRBD1 as a possible D gene (6 bases). In germline, CDR1 is MNHEY, CDR2 SMNVEV (reference sequence). The V end was cut by 3 bases, the J end by 3 bases, with 9 bases between. This CDR3 spans 14 amino acids. DNA for the CDR3: TGTGCCAGCAGTTTCCAGGGGTACAATCAGCCCCAGCATTTT. It encodes CASSFQGYNQPQHF.

This sequence joins TRBV19 and TRBJ1-2; 8 positions match TRBD1. The CDR3 totals 14 residues. From germline, CDR1 is LNHDA and CDR2 SQIVND (reference sequence). The V gene end was trimmed by 7 bases and the J gene end by 0 bases; junction bases not matched to a gene: 4. The DNA of the CDR3 is TGTGCCAGTACCCCGGACAGGGCTAACTATGGCTACACCTTC. This translates into CASTPDRANYGYTF.

The J gene is TRBJ1-2, the V gene TRBV2; 7 nucleotides line up with TRBD1. The junction had 10 bases not matched to a gene; V was cut back by 7 bases and J by 5 bases. Germline-derived CDR1 and CDR2 are SNHLY and FYNNEI. This CDR3 contains 14 residues. For the CDR3, the DNA is TGTGCCAGCATCCAAAGGGGACAGACGTATGGCTACACCTTC. Its translation is CASIQRGQTYGYTF.

The chain employs TRBV28 and TRBJ2-5; no reliable D call. This CDR3 has 15 residues. Trimming pared 8 bases from V and 0 bases from J, leaving 16 bases between. The germline gives CDR1 MDHEN, CDR2 SYDVKM. For the CDR3, the DNA is TGTGCCAGCTCCGTATACTCGGTCGACCAAGAGACCCAGTACTTC. This translates into CASSVYSVDQETQYF.

The gene calls are TRBV27 and TRBJ1-1, with D perhaps TRBD1 (6 bases). The germline gives CDR1 MNHEY, CDR2 SMNVEV (reference sequence). The CDR3 spans 15 residues. The V and J ends lost 2 bases and 0 bases respectively, with 10 bases between them. CDR3 nucleotide sequence: TGTGCCAGCAGTTTAATAGGGACACTGAACACTGAAGCTTTCTTT. This translates into CASSLIGTLNTEAFF.

The genes are TRBV7-3 and TRBJ2-7; no clear D. Germline V lookup: CDR1 SGHTA, CDR2 FQGTGA. The ends were cut back, 3 bases at V and 0 bases at J, with 12 bases in the middle. This CDR3 comprises 15 residues. The CDR3 loop is CASSFLGGPSYEQYF. The DNA of the CDR3 is TGTGCCAGCAGCTTTTTAGGCGGCCCCTCCTACGAGCAGTACTTC.

The chain uses TRBV11-2 and TRBJ2-6; D uncertain. The CDR3 runs to 13 residues. Germline V CDR1 and CDR2: SGHAT, FQNNGV. Trimming left V 8 bases short and J 1 base short, with 6 bases between. CDR3: CASGLSGANVLTF. CDR3 nucleotide sequence: TGTGCCAGCGGGCTGTCTGGGGCCAACGTCCTGACTTTC.

The genes are TRBV6-2 or TRBV6-3 and TRBJ1-1, with TRBD1 matching 11 bases. Germline-derived CDR1 and CDR2 are MNHEY and SVGEGT. V was pared by 5 bases and J by 5 bases, with 7 bases of the junction left unmatched. The CDR3 contains 15 residues. The CDR3 region has the DNA TGTGCCAGCAGTCGAGGACAGGGGGCTTGGACTGAAGCTTTCTTT. Translating it yields CASSRGQGAWTEAFF.

The chain carries TRBV3-1 (or the pseudogene TRBV3-2) and TRBJ1-2, with 9 bases lining up with TRBD1. The length of the CDR3 is 15 residues. V dropped 0 bases and J dropped 8; count of bases not matched to a gene: 7. The germline CDR1 and CDR2 sequences are LGHDT and YNNKEL (reference sequence). Here the CDR3 reads CASSQEPGTGRGYTF. CDR3 in DNA: TGTGCCAGCAGCCAAGAACCCGGGACAGGGCGCGGCTACACCTTC.

V is TRBV27 and J is TRBJ2-1, with 13 bases fitting TRBD2. The CDR3 runs 16 residues. Germline assignment: CDR1 MNHEY and CDR2 SMNVEV (reference sequence). J lost 4 bases, V lost 4 bases, and 4 bases had no gene match. The CDR3, as DNA: TGTGCCAGCAGTTCGTCGGGACTAGCGGGATACAATGAGCAGTTCTTC. This sequence encodes CASSSSGLAGYNEQFF.

The gene calls are TRBV9 and TRBJ2-2; D perhaps matches TRBD2 (6 bases). Germline CDR1 SGDLS, CDR2 YYNGEE. V was trimmed by 7 bases and J by 3 bases, leaving 13 bases between them. The CDR3 covers 14 residues. The DNA for the CDR3 is TGTGCCAGCGGGAAGGGACTTTACACCGGGGAGCTGTTTTTT. Protein sequence: CASGKGLYTGELFF.

About this clone itself: The same CDR3 also results from other DNA sequences found in this sample. The V gene is TRBV5-1, the J gene TRBJ1-1; 9 positions agree with TRBD1. This CDR3 spans 14 amino acids. Germline CDR1 SGHRS, CDR2 YFSETQ. The V segment lost 3 bases and the J segment 1 base; nucleotides outside the gene matches: 1. As DNA, the CDR3 is TGCGCCAGCAGCTCGGGACAGGGGAACACTGAAGCTTTCTTT. Its translation: CASSSGQGNTEAFF.

The V and J genes are TRBV30 and TRBJ1-2, with D tentatively TRBD1 (5 bases). Germline loops: CDR1 GTSNPN, CDR2 SVGIG (reference sequence). This CDR3 is 12 amino acids long. V lost 0 bases and J 10 bases, leaving 12 bases between the germline ends. CDR3 sequence: CAWSVRGAHYTF. The CDR3 DNA sequence: TGTGCCTGGAGTGTACGTGGGGCCCACTACACCTTC.

This sequence joins TRBV6-1 and TRBJ2-1; no firm D call. This CDR3 spans 15 amino acids. The V and J ends lost 1 base and 2 bases respectively, with 9 bases between them. Germline loops: CDR1 MNHNS, CDR2 SASEGT. This CDR3 is CASSEVGSAYNEQFF. The CDR3 region has the DNA TGTGCCAGCAGTGAAGTGGGCAGCGCCTACAATGAGCAGTTCTTC.

V and J are TRBV27 and TRBJ1-5, with 9 bases fitting TRBD1. V shed 6 bases and J 5 bases; nucleotides not matched to a gene: 8. This CDR3 region has 15 residues. CDR1 and CDR2 (germline): MNHEY, SMNVEV (reference sequence). The CDR3 DNA follows: TGTGCCAGCAGCCCCCGGACAGGGGTAGATCAGCCCCAGCATTTT. Translated, it gives CASSPRTGVDQPQHF.